These 22 T cell receptor beta chains were all obtained from the same sample, sequenced in a study of T cell repertoires in cytomegalovirus infection. TCRdb redid the calling of the reads with MiXCR, one entry per CDR3 protein. The sample lists about 70,000 distinct CDR3 sequences; approximately 22% were seen once. These receptors' antigens are unknown. The input for sequencing was CD8+ T cells from cultured PBMCs, taken from culture after CMV antigen stimulation. Receptors were obtained from a human donor in good health (CMV status not recorded). Some clones in this sample may be carry-over from other donors' samples.

This clonotype was counted only a few times. V and J are TRBV4-3 and TRBJ2-3; 15 positions agree with TRBD2. The CDR3 has 19 residues. In germline, CDR1 is LGHNA, CDR2 YSLEER. V shed 4 bases, J shed 2 bases, and the junction held 10 bases outside the gene matches. The CDR3 spells CASSPGTSGGPHFTDTQYF. The CDR3 nucleotides are TGCGCCAGCAGCCCAGGGACTAGCGGGGGGCCGCATTTCACAGATACGCAGTATTTT.

The sample holds a few counts of this clonotype. The chain recombines TRBV7-2 with TRBJ2-1; the match to TRBD2 covers 7 bases. Trimming took 5 bases from V and 5 from J; bases not matched to a gene: 6. Germline lookup yields CDR1 SGHTA and CDR2 FQGNSA. The length of the CDR3 is 14 residues. The CDR3 loop is CASSPWEGDNEQFF. The CDR3 DNA reads TGTGCCAGCAGCCCATGGGAGGGTGACAATGAGCAGTTCTTC.

The chain carries TRBV6-6 and TRBJ2-7, with unresolved D. The CDR3 loop spans 12 amino acids. Trimming shortened V by 7 bases and J by 3 bases, and 10 bases separated the two germline ends. Germline CDR1 is MNHNY and CDR2 is SVGAGI (reference sequence). In DNA, the CDR3 is TGTGCCAGCACTCAGGACGTCTACGAGCAGTACTTC. Protein: CASTQDVYEQYF.

This clonotype was seen more than once but under ten times. The chain is built from TRBV7-8 and TRBJ2-1; D unresolved. The V end lost 2 bases, the J end lost 6 bases, and 11 bases lay between the germline ends. The CDR3 is 14 residues long. Germline CDR1 reads SGHVS; CDR2 reads FQNEAQ. In DNA, the CDR3 is TGTGCCAGCAGCTTAAAGGCCCTAGGCAATGAGCAGTTCTTC. Translating gives CASSLKALGNEQFF.

This clonotype has just a few counts. The chain recombines TRBV6-5 with TRBJ1-1; 10 bases agree with TRBD1. From germline, CDR1 is MNHEY and CDR2 SVGAGI. The CDR3 extends over 16 amino acids. J lost 2 bases, V lost 3 bases, and 6 bases had no gene match. The DNA of the CDR3 is TGTGCCAGCAGTTATATCGGGACAGGGGCTAACACTGAAGCTTTCTTT. Protein product: CASSYIGTGANTEAFF.

The chain combines TRBV2 with TRBJ1-2; D is ambiguous. The CDR3 runs 11 residues. V lost 8 bases and J lost 0, with 4 bases in between. Germline V CDR1 and CDR2: SNHLY, FYNNEI. The CDR3 sequence: CASRTNYGYTF. In DNA form, the CDR3 reads TGTGCCAGCCGAACTAACTATGGCTACACCTTC. Full variable domain (missing parts from reference TRBV2 and TRBJ1-2): EPEVTQTPSHQVTQMGQEVILRCVPISNHLYFYWYRQILGQKVEFLVSFYNNEISEKSEIFDDQFSVERPDGSNFTLKIRSTKLEDSAMYFCASRTNYGYTFGSGTRLTVV.

This clonotype has a handful of counts. This sequence joins TRBV11-1 and TRBJ2-7; unclear D gene. The V end lost 3 bases, the J end lost 1 base, and 7 bases lay between the germline ends. The CDR3 has 13 amino acids. Per germline, CDR1 SGHAT and CDR2 FQDESV (reference sequence). CDR3 in amino acids: CASSLTDSYEQYF. The CDR3 region has the DNA TGTGCCAGCAGCTTGACGGATTCCTACGAGCAGTACTTC.

This clonotype turned up a few times. This CDR3 is CASSLTGGARNNSPLHF. CDR3 DNA sequence: TGTGCCAGCAGCTTAACAGGGGGCGCAAGGAATAATTCACCCCTCCACTTT. The gene calls are TRBV7-2 and TRBJ1-6; 9 bases line up with TRBD1. CDR1 and CDR2 from the germline V gene are SGHTA and FQGNSA. The CDR3 runs to 17 residues. V trimming: 2 bases; J trimming: 5 bases; junction bases outside the gene matches: 7.

The chain carries TRBV12-5 and TRBJ1-1; D perhaps matches TRBD1 (6 bases). This CDR3 spans 13 amino acids. Trimming pared 6 bases from V and 4 bases from J, leaving 12 bases between. Per germline, CDR1 LGHNT and CDR2 FRNRAP. The CDR3 DNA reads as TGTGCTAGTGGATACAGGGTCCCCACTGAAGCTTTCTTT. Encoded protein: CASGYRVPTEAFF.

In its sample, this clonotype was seen a few times. The chain employs TRBV7-2 and TRBJ2-3; D is possibly TRBD2 (5 bases). Germline assignment: CDR1 SGHTA and CDR2 FQGNSA. This CDR3 comprises 14 residues. The ends were cut back, 5 bases at V and 4 bases at J, with 13 bases in the middle. The CDR3: CASSLLVSADTQYF. The CDR3, as DNA: TGTGCCAGCAGCCTACTAGTATCCGCAGATACGCAGTATTTT.

This clonotype was seen a few times. The chain has TRBV6-6 and TRBJ2-7, with unresolved D. The CDR3 sequence is 11 residues long. V was pared by 9 bases and J by 3 bases, with 9 bases between. The germline gives CDR1 MNHNY, CDR2 SVGAGI (reference sequence). CDR3 DNA sequence: TGTGCCAGGCCGACTCACTACGAGCAGTACTTC. Translating it yields CARPTHYEQYF.

This sequence joins TRBV20-1 and TRBJ2-2, with 9 bases that match TRBD2. With 1 base clipped from V and 3 bases from J, the junction kept 3 bases outside the gene matches. Per germline, CDR1 DFQATT and CDR2 SNEGSKA (reference sequence). This CDR3 spans 15 amino acids. The CDR3 DNA follows: TGCAGTGCTAGAGCAAGCGGGGGGTACACCGGGGAGCTGTTTTTT. Translating gives CSARASGGYTGELFF.

The CDR3 sequence is CASSKGNSNQPQHF. CDR3 sequence (DNA): TGTGCCAGCAGTAAGGGGAACAGCAATCAGCCCCAGCATTTT. The chain joins TRBV12-3 or TRBV12-4 to TRBJ1-5, with D possibly being TRBD1 (5 bases). Between the trimmed V and J ends, which lost 5 bases and 1 base, there was a span of 9 bases. There are 14 residues in the CDR3.

This chain connects TRBV7-8 to TRBJ2-7; 9 bases agree with TRBD2. The germline V gene encodes CDR1 SGHVS and CDR2 FQNEAQ. J was trimmed by 4 bases and V by 5 bases; bases with no gene match: 6. The CDR3 length is 14 residues. CDR3 DNA sequence: TGTGCCAGCAGCACCGGGACTAGCAGTTACGAGCAGTACTTC. It yields the protein CASSTGTSSYEQYF.

This clonotype appeared a single time. CDR3 loop: CASSQVGGGSTDTQYF. In nucleotides, the CDR3 is TGCGCCAGCAGCCAAGTCGGGGGCGGAAGCACAGATACGCAGTATTTT. The chain joins TRBV4-1 to TRBJ2-3, with D perhaps assigned TRBD1 or TRBD2 (6 bases each). Germline values: CDR1 MGHRA, CDR2 YSYEKL. The CDR3 length is 16 residues. Trimming shortened V by 1 base and J by 0 bases, and 11 bases separated the two germline ends.

The chain uses TRBV10-3 and TRBJ2-5; 7 nucleotides align to TRBD2. The CDR3 consists of 14 residues. With 6 bases clipped from V and 5 bases from J, the junction kept 9 bases outside the gene matches. CDR1 and CDR2 from the germline V gene are ENHRY and SYGVKD. The CDR3 region has the DNA TGTGCCATCAGCGGGACTATGGAATCGGAGACCCAGTACTTC. Translating it yields CAISGTMESETQYF.

In this sample, this clonotype turned up many times. The chain joins TRBV11-2 to TRBJ1-5; a weak D match, TRBD1 (5 bases). The V gene lost 0 bases and the J gene lost 6 bases, with 18 bases spanning the gap. The germline CDR1 and CDR2 sequences are SGHAT and FQNNGV. This CDR3 region has 17 residues. CDR3 DNA sequence: TGTGCCAGCAGCTTAGATAGACCCGACGGGGGGAGTCAGCCCCAGCATTTT. It specifies CASSLDRPDGGSQPQHF.

This chain connects TRBV6-6 to TRBJ2-5; D possibly corresponds to TRBD2 (5 bases). Germline V gives CDR1 MNHNY, CDR2 SVGAGI (reference sequence). The CDR3 is made up of 14 amino acids. Trimming removed 0 bases at V and 5 bases at J, with 10 bases between. The CDR3 reads CASSYSAGEETQYF. CDR3 nucleotides: TGTGCCAGCAGTTACTCCGCGGGTGAGGAGACCCAGTACTTC.

This rearrangement joins TRBV20-1 to TRBJ1-1; no definite D call. Deletions cut 1 base from V and 1 base from J, with 10 bases between. The CDR3 contains 14 residues. The V gene's germline CDR1 is DFQATT and CDR2 SNEGSKA (reference sequence). The CDR3: CSARGWSGNTEAFF. In DNA, the CDR3 is TGCAGTGCTAGAGGATGGTCAGGGAACACTGAAGCTTTCTTT.

This clonotype showed up just a few times. V usage is TRBV4-1 and J usage is TRBJ1-1; possibly TRBD1 for D (5 bases). This CDR3 comprises 15 residues. From germline, CDR1 is MGHRA and CDR2 YSYEKL. V lost 1 base and J 10 bases, leaving 19 bases between the germline ends. CDR3 in amino acids: CASSQGTGTRRGAFF. CDR3 in DNA: TGCGCCAGCAGCCAAGGTACAGGAACGAGACGGGGAGCTTTCTTT.

The rearrangement joins TRBV6-6 to TRBJ1-2, with a possible D match to TRBD1 (5 bases). Germline V lookup: CDR1 MNHNY, CDR2 SVGAGI (reference sequence). Trimming cost V 10 bases and J 5 bases, with 8 bases left between them. The CDR3 extends over 10 amino acids. The CDR3 is CATDSYGYTF. DNA for the CDR3: TGTGCCACAGACAGTTATGGCTACACCTTC.

This clonotype was seen many times. The J gene is TRBJ1-1, the V gene TRBV12-3 or TRBV12-4, with 8 bases identical to TRBD1. CDR3 size: 15 residues. Unmatched junction bases numbered 6, after V lost 2 bases and J lost 4 bases. The CDR3 DNA follows: TGTGCCAGCAGTTTAAGCGGAACAGGGGGCACTGAAGCTTTCTTT. This gives the protein CASSLSGTGGTEAFF.